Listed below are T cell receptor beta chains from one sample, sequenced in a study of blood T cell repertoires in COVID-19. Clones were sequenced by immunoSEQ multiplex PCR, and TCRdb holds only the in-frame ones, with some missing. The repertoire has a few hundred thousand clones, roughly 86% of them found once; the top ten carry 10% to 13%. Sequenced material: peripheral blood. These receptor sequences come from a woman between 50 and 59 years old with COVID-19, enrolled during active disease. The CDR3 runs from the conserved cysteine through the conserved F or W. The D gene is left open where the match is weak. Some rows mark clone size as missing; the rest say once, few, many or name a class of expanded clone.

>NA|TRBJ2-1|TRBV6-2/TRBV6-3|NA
TGTGCCAGCAGCTTTACAGGGTATGAGCAGTTCTTC
CASSFTGYEQFF
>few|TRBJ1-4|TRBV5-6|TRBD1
TGTGCCAGCAGCTTGGAGGGACAGGGGCGAAAACTGTTTTTT
CASSLEGQGRKLFF
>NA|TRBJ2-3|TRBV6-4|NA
TGTGCCAGCAGTGACGCAGGGGTTGGCTATTATAGCACAGATACGCAGTATTTT
CASSDAGVGYYSTDTQYF
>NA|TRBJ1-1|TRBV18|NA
TGTGCCAGCTCACCAAGGCGGGCAGGGAGGGAGAACACTGAAGCTTTCTTT
CASSPRRAGRENTEAFF
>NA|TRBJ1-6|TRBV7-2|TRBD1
TGTGCCAGCAGCTTAGGGGCACCCCTGGGACAGGCTAATTCACCCCTCCACTTT
CASSLGAPLGQANSPLHF
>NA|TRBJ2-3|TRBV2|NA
TGTGCCAGCGGGTTAGCGGCCGTCCGAAATACGCAGTATTTT
CASGLAAVRNTQYF
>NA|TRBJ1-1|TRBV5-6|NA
TGTGCCAGCAGCTTGTTCGGCGGGGGTGGGAACACTGAAGCTTTCTTT
CASSLFGGGGNTEAFF
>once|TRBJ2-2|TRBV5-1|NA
TGCGCCAGCAGCTTATGGGGGGAAACCGGGGAGCTGTTTTTT
CASSLWGETGELFF
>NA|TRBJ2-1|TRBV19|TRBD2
TGTGCCAGTAGTGCCTCAAAGACTAGCGATGAGCAGTTCTTC
CASSASKTSDEQFF
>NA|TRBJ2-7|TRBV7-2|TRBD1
TGTGTCCCTCAAGCAGGGACAGGGGTCGACGAGCAGTACTTC
CVPQAGTGVDEQYF
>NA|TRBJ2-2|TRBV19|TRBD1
TGTGCCAGTAGTATCGCCGGGACAGAAGCCGGGGAGCTGTTTTTT
CASSIAGTEAGELFF
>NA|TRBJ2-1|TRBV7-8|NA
TGTGCCAGCAGCTTAAGGAGCTACAATGAGCAGTTCTTC
CASSLRSYNEQFF
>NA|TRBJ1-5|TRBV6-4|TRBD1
TGTGCCAGCAGTGCGGGGACAGACGTTTGTGGCAATCAGCCCCAGCATTTT
CASSAGTDVCGNQPQHF
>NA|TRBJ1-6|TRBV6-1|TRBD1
TGTGCCAGCAGTGAAGACACCGGGACAGGGGTTAATTCACCCCTCCACTTT
CASSEDTGTGVNSPLHF
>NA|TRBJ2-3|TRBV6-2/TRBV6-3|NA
TGTGCCAGCAGTTACGACCCCCAGGGTACGCAGTATTTT
CASSYDPQGTQYF
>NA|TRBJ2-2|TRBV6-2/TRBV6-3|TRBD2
TGTGCCAGCAGTTACCCGACTAGCGGGGGGCTCATCACCGGGGAGCTGTTTTTT
CASSYPTSGGLITGELFF
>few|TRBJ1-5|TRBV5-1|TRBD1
TGCGCCAGCAGCTTATTGGGACAGCGAAATCAGCCCCAGCATTTT
CASSLLGQRNQPQHF
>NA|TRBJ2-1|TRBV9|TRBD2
TGTGCCAGCAGCGTAGGCGGGGGGCTGTACTACAATGAGCAGTTCTTC
CASSVGGGLYYNEQFF
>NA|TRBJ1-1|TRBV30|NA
TGTGTCTGGAGTATTGGGCCTCCGCAGGAAGCTTTCTTT
CVWSIGPPQEAFF
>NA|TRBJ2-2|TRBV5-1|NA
TGCGCCAGCAGCCTTGACAGGTCGGACACCGGGGAGCTGTTTTTT
CASSLDRSDTGELFF
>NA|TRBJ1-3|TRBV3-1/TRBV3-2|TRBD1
TGTGCCAGCAGCCAAGGGACAGGGGGAGGAAACACCATATATTTT
CASSQGTGGGNTIYF
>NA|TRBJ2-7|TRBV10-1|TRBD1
TGCGCCAGCCGACCGGGACAGGGGAACGAGCAGTACTTC
CASRPGQGNEQYF
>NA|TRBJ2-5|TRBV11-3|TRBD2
TGTGCCAGCAGCTGGAGACTAGCGGGGGACCAAGAGACCCAGTACTTC
CASSWRLAGDQETQYF
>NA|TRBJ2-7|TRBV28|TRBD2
TGTGCCAGCAGCCTACCTGGACTAGCGGGGGGGCTCTACGAGCAGTACTTC
CASSLPGLAGGLYEQYF
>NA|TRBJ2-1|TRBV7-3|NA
TGTGCCAGCAGCTTAGATCACGGCAATGAGCAGTTCTTC
CASSLDHGNEQFF
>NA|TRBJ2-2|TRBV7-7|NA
TGTGCCAGCAGCCCTGGGGGAGGCGGGGAGCTGTTTTTT
CASSPGGGGELFF
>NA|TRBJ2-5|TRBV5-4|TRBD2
TGTGCCAGCAGCTTAGCGGGGGGCAGAGAGACCCAGTACTTC
CASSLAGGRETQYF
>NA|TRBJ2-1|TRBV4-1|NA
TGCGCCAGCAGCCATGACCAGGCAGGAACACTTTCCAATGAGCAGTTCTTC
CASSHDQAGTLSNEQFF
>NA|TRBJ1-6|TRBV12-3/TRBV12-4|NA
TGTGCCAGCAGGCAGGGGAATTCACCCCTCCACTTT
CASRQGNSPLHF
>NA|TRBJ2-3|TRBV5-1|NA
TGCGCCAGCAGCTTGATTAGCCCCACAGATACGCAGTATTTT
CASSLISPTDTQYF
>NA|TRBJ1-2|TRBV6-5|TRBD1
TGTGCCAGCAGCCCGCGGACAGGGGCGGCCTATGGCTACACCTTC
CASSPRTGAAYGYTF
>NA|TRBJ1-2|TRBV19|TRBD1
TGTGCCAGTTGGGACAGGGGTTTGTATGGCTACACCTTC
CASWDRGLYGYTF
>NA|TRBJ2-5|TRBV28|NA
TGTGCCAGCAGTAGGGGGAAGATGACCCAGTACTTC
CASSRGKMTQYF
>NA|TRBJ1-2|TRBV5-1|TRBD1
TGCGCCAGCAGTTTACCGGGACAGGGGGCGCTTGGCTACACCTTC
CASSLPGQGALGYTF
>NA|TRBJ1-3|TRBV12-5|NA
TGTGCTAGTGGTTTGGTGACAGGTACCTTTAGCTCTGGAAACACCATATATTTT
CASGLVTGTFSSGNTIYF
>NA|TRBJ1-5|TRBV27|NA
TGTGCCAGCAGTACACAGGTTTTTCAGCCCCAGCATTTT
CASSTQVFQPQHF
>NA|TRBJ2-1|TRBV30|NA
TGTGCCTGGAGCCACGGAGGAGGGTACAATGAGCAGTTCTTC
CAWSHGGGYNEQFF
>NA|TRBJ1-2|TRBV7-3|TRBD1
TGTGCCAGCAGCCCGGACAGGAGCTATGGCTACACCTTC
CASSPDRSYGYTF